The 27 T cell receptor beta chains below come from one sample, sequenced in a study of OX40 agonist ivuxolimab in advanced cancers. Assay: immunoSEQ multiplex PCR; the TCRdb copy retains only in-frame clones and omits some. The top ten clones hold about 5% of a sample with 65,000 or so clones, nearly 90% of them seen once. This specimen was CD4+ or CD8+ T cells sorted from blood, taken in a trial of the OX40 agonist ivuxolimab. Receptors originate from an adult with an advanced solid tumor such as melanoma, head and neck, liver or kidney cancer.

The V and J genes are TRBV6-5 and TRBJ2-7, with a possible D match to TRBD1 (5 bases). The V end lost 6 bases, the J end lost 5 bases, and 17 bases lay between the germline ends. Germline CDR1 MNHEY, CDR2 SVGAGI. The CDR3 length is 14 residues. Written as DNA, the CDR3 is TGTGCCAGCAGGCCGGCAGGGCGGCGCGACGAGCAGTACTTC. It is translated as CASRPAGRRDEQYF.

The chain uses TRBV15 and TRBJ1-1; TRBD1 matches 8 bases. The V and J ends lost 4 bases and 1 base, in that order; junction bases with no gene match: 8. The CDR3 covers 16 residues. Germline values: CDR1 LNHNV, CDR2 YYDKDF (reference sequence). CDR3 sequence (DNA): TGTGCCACCAGCACCGGACAGGGCCTATGGAACACTGAAGCTTTCTTT. This codes for CATSTGQGLWNTEAFF.

This sequence joins TRBV27 and TRBJ1-2; D ambiguous. V was shortened by 5 bases and J by 0 bases, with 25 bases between the two germline ends. Germline assignment: CDR1 MNHEY and CDR2 SMNVEV (reference sequence). The CDR3 is 19 amino acids. The CDR3 loop reads CASSRSLGSPWGPNYGYTF. Here the CDR3 DNA reads TGTGCCAGCAGTAGGAGTTTAGGCTCTCCGTGGGGTCCTAACTATGGCTACACCTTC.

Comments on this clone: An end of the junction differs from the germline gene, which may be a read error. The chain joins TRBV29-1 to TRBJ1-2; maybe TRBD1 (5 bases). The CDR3 covers 11 residues. Germline loops: CDR1 SQVTM, CDR2 ANQGSEA. DNA of the CDR3: TGCAGCGTCACCCCCGGGACCTATTCATCCTTC. Its translation is CSVTPGTYSSF.

V gene TRBV9 combines with J gene TRBJ1-4; a weak D match, TRBD1 (5 bases). The germline gives CDR1 SGDLS, CDR2 YYNGEE. The germline V and J ends were trimmed by 0 bases and 5 bases, with 11 bases remaining between them. This CDR3 spans 15 amino acids. The CDR3 sequence is CASSVEAGRNEKLFF. The CDR3, as DNA: TGTGCCAGCAGCGTAGAAGCAGGGAGAAATGAAAAACTGTTTTTT.

The V gene is TRBV19, the J gene TRBJ2-3, with D unclear. Between the trimmed V and J ends, which lost 2 bases and 6 bases, there was a span of 9 bases. This CDR3 region has 13 residues. The germline gives CDR1 LNHDA, CDR2 SQIVND (reference sequence). The CDR3 spells CASSILWKDTQYF. CDR3 in DNA: TGTGCCAGTAGTATACTCTGGAAGGATACGCAGTATTTT.

The chain has TRBV28 and TRBJ2-6; D unclear. CDR1 and CDR2 from the germline V gene are MDHEN and SYDVKM. Trimming took off 7 bases at V and 2 bases at J, with 9 bases between the two ends. The CDR3 consists of 14 residues. The CDR3: CASTGGPGANVLTF. In DNA, the CDR3 is TGTGCCAGCACTGGCGGCCCTGGGGCCAACGTCCTGACTTTC.

The V call is TRBV5-5, the J call TRBJ2-7; the match to TRBD1 covers 7 bases. Per germline, CDR1 SGHKS and CDR2 YYEKEE (reference sequence). There are 14 residues in the CDR3. Trimming took 4 bases from V and 0 from J; bases not matched to a gene: 4. CDR3 residues: CASSPGTASYEQYF. The CDR3 coding sequence is TGTGCCAGCAGCCCCGGGACAGCCTCCTACGAGCAGTACTTC.

This sequence joins TRBV6-5 and TRBJ1-1; 7 bases fit TRBD1. The V and J ends lost 0 bases and 3 bases, in that order; junction bases with no gene match: 4. This CDR3 is 15 amino acids long. Germline CDR1 is MNHEY and CDR2 is SVGAGI. The CDR3 reads CASSYSARGDTEAFF. The CDR3 DNA is TGTGCCAGCAGTTACTCGGCCAGGGGGGACACTGAAGCTTTCTTT.

The chain has TRBV2 and TRBJ1-5; D is ambiguous. The V gene's germline CDR1 is SNHLY and CDR2 FYNNEI. V gave up 6 bases and J gave up 6 bases, with 12 bases separating them. CDR3 length: 13 amino acids. This CDR3 is CASRPETVQPQHF. In DNA, the CDR3 is TGTGCCAGCAGGCCGGAAACTGTTCAGCCCCAGCATTTT.

The J gene is TRBJ1-1, the V gene TRBV14, with D perhaps matching TRBD1 (6 bases). Germline CDR1 SGHDN, CDR2 FVKESK. The CDR3 loop spans 13 amino acids. Trimming took off 4 bases at V and 5 bases at J, with 11 bases between the two ends. The CDR3 here is CASSLWTETEAFF. The CDR3 DNA reads as TGTGCCAGCAGCCTATGGACAGAAACTGAAGCTTTCTTT. The full variable domain, rest sourced from reference TRBV14 and TRBJ1-1, is EAGVTQFPSHSVIEKGQTVTLRCDPISGHDNLYWYRRVMGKEIKFLLHFVKESKQDESGMPNNRFLAERTGGTYSTLKVQPAELEDSGVYFCASSLWTETEAFFGQGTRLTVV.

This rearrangement joins TRBV18 to TRBJ2-1, with D possibly called TRBD1 or TRBD2 (5 bases each). This CDR3 spans 13 amino acids. V shed 4 bases and J shed 9 bases, with 13 bases lying between them. CDR1 is KGHSH, CDR2 LQKENI, per germline. Written as DNA, the CDR3 is TGTGCCAGCTCACTCTTAGAGGGGACTGAGCAGTTCTTC. This encodes CASSLLEGTEQFF.

The genes are TRBV6-1 and TRBJ1-1; TRBD1 might be the D (6 bases). The CDR3 is made up of 14 amino acids. Germline V gene data show CDR1 as MNHNS and CDR2 as SASEGT. Trimming took off 2 bases at V and 1 base at J, with 8 bases between the two ends. CDR3 protein: CASSEQGGNTEAFF. The CDR3 DNA is TGTGCCAGCAGTGAACAAGGGGGGAACACTGAAGCTTTCTTT.

The gene calls are TRBV19 and TRBJ1-2; D is uncertain. This CDR3 is built from 16 residues. Trimming removed 5 bases at V and 4 bases at J, with 20 bases between. In germline, CDR1 is LNHDA, CDR2 SQIVND (reference sequence). As DNA, the CDR3 is TGTGCCAGTAGTCTATCCGGAAGCATTTCGCGCTATGGCTACACCTTC. Translation: CASSLSGSISRYGYTF. The complete variable domain, with remaining parts taken from reference TRBV19 and TRBJ1-2, reads DGGITQSPKYLFRKEGQNVTLSCEQNLNHDAMYWYRQDPGQGLRLIYYSQIVNDFQKGDIAEGYSVSREKKESFPLTVTSAQKNPTAFYLCASSLSGSISRYGYTFGSGTRLTVV.

The sample holds a few counts of this clone. V usage is TRBV10-3 and J usage is TRBJ2-3, with D uncertain. Between the trimmed V and J ends, which lost 3 bases and 6 bases, there was a span of 7 bases. The CDR3 spans 12 residues. Germline loops: CDR1 ENHRY, CDR2 SYGVKD. Here the CDR3 reads CAISDTEDTQYF. The CDR3 DNA reads TGTGCCATCAGTGATACGGAGGATACGCAGTATTTT.

The CDR3 here is CASSLDRSGFNTIYF. In DNA, the CDR3 is TGTGCCAGCTCGCTAGACAGATCGGGATTTAACACCATATATTTT. The gene calls are TRBV6-1 and TRBJ1-3; perhaps TRBD1 as D (5 bases). Germline CDR1 reads MNHNS; CDR2 reads SASEGT. This CDR3 is 15 amino acids long. The V gene lost 8 bases and the J gene lost 7 bases, with 21 bases spanning the gap.

V usage is TRBV28 and J usage is TRBJ2-7, with D perhaps being TRBD1 or TRBD2 (5 bases each). This CDR3 is 15 amino acids long. The germline CDR1 and CDR2 sequences are MDHEN and SYDVKM. V shed 3 bases and J shed 2 bases, with 14 bases lying between them. CDR3: CASSLDPQGPYEQYF. The CDR3 region has the DNA TGTGCCAGCAGTTTGGATCCGCAGGGACCCTACGAGCAGTACTTC.

This sequence joins TRBV25-1 and TRBJ2-5; no firm D call. From germline, CDR1 is MGHDK and CDR2 SYGVNS. This CDR3 has 11 residues. Trimming shortened V by 4 bases and J by 1 base, and 1 base separated the two germline ends. The DNA of the CDR3 is TGTGCCAGCAGTGCCCAAGAGACCCAGTACTTC. It encodes CASSAQETQYF.

The chain employs TRBV11-3 and TRBJ2-6; 8 bases line up with TRBD1. From germline, CDR1 is SGHNT and CDR2 YENEEA. With V trimmed by 5 bases and J by 3 bases, 9 bases remained unmatched. The CDR3 runs 17 residues. The CDR3 spells CASSRSRTGSGANVLTF. CDR3 coding DNA: TGTGCCAGCAGCCGCTCCCGGACAGGGAGTGGGGCCAACGTCCTGACTTTC.

The chain links TRBV7-3 to TRBJ2-1; 8 bases map to TRBD1. Trimming cost V 2 bases and J 7 bases; bases outside gene matches: 7. CDR1 is SGHTA and CDR2 is FQGTGA in the germline V gene. This CDR3 is 15 amino acids long. The CDR3 sequence is CASSLGTGMGNEQFF. The CDR3 DNA sequence: TGTGCCAGCAGCTTAGGGACAGGAATGGGAAATGAGCAGTTCTTC. Supplemented by reference TRBV7-3 and TRBJ2-1, the full variable domain reads GAGVSQTPSNKVTEKGKYVELRCDPISGHTALYWYRQSLGQGPEFLIYFQGTGAADDSGLPNDRFFAVRPEGSVSTLKIQRTERGDSAVYLCASSLGTGMGNEQFFGPGTRLTVL.

The V gene is TRBV2, the J gene TRBJ2-6; perhaps TRBD2 as D (6 bases). The CDR3 covers 15 residues. V was cut by 8 bases and J by 4 bases, with 15 bases left in between. Germline values: CDR1 SNHLY, CDR2 FYNNEI. The CDR3 region has the DNA TGTGCCAGCGACGTGGCGGGGACCGGGGCCAACGTCCTGACTTTC. Translation: CASDVAGTGANVLTF.

This chain connects TRBV18 to TRBJ2-7; D is unresolved. The CDR3 extends over 14 amino acids. The germline V gene has CDR1 KGHSH and CDR2 LQKENI. Trimming took 0 bases from V and 11 from J, leaving 17 bases between them. CDR3 coding DNA: TGTGCCAGCTCACCACCGGGTCAGACTGATGTTAAGTACTTC. This codes for CASSPPGQTDVKYF. Full variable domain (remainder filled in from reference TRBV18 and TRBJ2-7): NAGVMQNPRHLVRRRGQEARLRCSPMKGHSHVYWYRQLPEEGLKFMVYLQKENIIDESGMPKERFSAEFPKEGPSILRIQQVVRGDSAAYFCASSPPGQTDVKYFGPGTRLTVT.

This chain joins TRBV5-8 and TRBJ2-2; no definite D call. This CDR3 comprises 16 residues. CDR1 is SGHTS and CDR2 is YDEGEE in the germline V gene. Between the trimmed V and J ends, which lost 7 bases and 0 bases, there was a span of 16 bases. The CDR3 here is CASCWAGYANTGELFF. The CDR3 region has the DNA TGTGCCAGCTGCTGGGCAGGATACGCGAACACCGGGGAGCTGTTTTTT.

This clone was seen a single time. V gene TRBV18 combines with J gene TRBJ1-2, with 9 bases identical to TRBD1. In germline, CDR1 is KGHSH, CDR2 LQKENI. Trimming cost V 3 bases and J 7 bases; bases outside gene matches: 6. The CDR3 spans 14 residues. The CDR3 DNA reads TGTGCCAGCTCACCTAACAGGGGGCAGGGTGGCTACACCTTC. It yields the protein CASSPNRGQGGYTF.

J is TRBJ2-7 and V is TRBV29-1; D is ambiguous. Trimming pared 4 bases from V and 0 bases from J, leaving 13 bases between. The CDR3 covers 14 residues. Looked up from germline, CDR1 is SQVTM and CDR2 is ANQGSEA. As DNA, the CDR3 is TGCAGCGTTGGCGCCGGGCTCTCCTCCTACGAGCAGTACTTC. This translates into CSVGAGLSSYEQYF.

The CDR3 nucleotides are TGTGCCAGCAGCCAATCCCCCCCGGGGGGCGCGCAGTATTTT. It translates to CASSQSPPGGAQYF. V gene TRBV4-2 combines with J gene TRBJ2-3; possible D gene TRBD2, 7 bases. CDR1 and CDR2 (germline): LGHNA, YNFKEQ. Trimming pared 2 bases from V and 10 bases from J, leaving 16 bases between. The CDR3 extends over 14 amino acids.

CDR3 residues: CASSTLWIAGGKGSYNEQFF. In nucleotides, the CDR3 is TGTGCCAGCAGCACCCTTTGGATAGCGGGGGGAAAGGGCTCCTACAATGAGCAGTTCTTC. The V gene is TRBV28, the J gene TRBJ2-1; 10 bases line up with TRBD2. Germline V lookup: CDR1 MDHEN, CDR2 SYDVKM. V shed 6 bases, J shed 0 bases, and the junction held 17 bases outside the gene matches. This CDR3 comprises 20 residues.